The 27 T cell receptor beta chains below all came from one sample that was sequenced in a study of blood T cell repertoires in COVID-19. Data came from immunoSEQ multiplex PCR; TCRdb stores just in-frame clones and leaves some out. The sample carries approximately 280,000 clones, around 90% recorded once. The specimen was peripheral blood. The receptors derive from a woman in her 30s with COVID-19, enrolled during active disease.

The genes are TRBV5-1 and TRBJ2-7; D possibly corresponds to TRBD1 (6 bases). The germline CDR1 and CDR2 sequences are SGHRS and YFSETQ. The germline V and J ends were trimmed by 0 bases and 7 bases, with 11 bases remaining between them. The CDR3 is made up of 13 amino acids. CDR3 residues: CASSLVTGREQYF. CDR3 in DNA: TGCGCCAGCAGCTTGGTTACAGGGCGGGAGCAGTACTTC.

The chain uses TRBV11-2 and TRBJ2-1; 9 nucleotides line up with TRBD1. This CDR3 contains 14 residues. CDR1 and CDR2 (germline): SGHAT, FQNNGV. V lost 5 bases, J lost 10 bases, and 9 bases stayed unmatched. This chain's CDR3 is CASSPPGQGGEQFF. The CDR3 nucleotides read TGTGCCAGCAGCCCTCCGGGACAGGGCGGAGAGCAGTTCTTC. The full variable domain, completed using reference TRBV11-2 and TRBJ2-1, is EAGVAQSPRYKIIEKRQSVAFWCNPISGHATLYWYQQILGQGPKLLIQFQNNGVVDDSQLPKDRFSAERLKGVDSTLKIQPAKLEDSAVYLCASSPPGQGGEQFFGPGTRLTVL.

The V gene is TRBV6-2 or TRBV6-3, the J gene TRBJ1-5; TRBD1 is a possible D gene (5 bases). The CDR3 spans 16 residues. Germline V gene sequence: CDR1 MNHEY, CDR2 SVGEGT. Trimming shortened V by 4 bases and J by 3 bases, and 16 bases separated the two germline ends. The CDR3 loop is CASSWRGGGINQPQHF. In DNA, the CDR3 is TGTGCCAGCAGTTGGCGGGGGGGAGGGATCAATCAGCCCCAGCATTTT.

This chain connects TRBV15 to TRBJ2-1, with 7 positions matching TRBD2. The length of the CDR3 is 16 residues. Per the germline V gene, CDR1 is LNHNV and CDR2 is YYDKDF (reference sequence). V gave up 3 bases and J gave up 6 bases; unmatched junction bases: 11. The CDR3, as DNA: TGTGCCACCAGCAGGGCGGGGCTAGCTAGCGGCAATGAGCAGTTCTTC. It codes for CATSRAGLASGNEQFF.

The chain is built from TRBV28 and TRBJ1-5; D is unclear. CDR1 is MDHEN and CDR2 is SYDVKM in the germline V gene. Trimming took off 6 bases at V and 8 bases at J, with 23 bases between the two ends. The CDR3 is 16 residues long. In nucleotides, the CDR3 is TGTGCCAGCAGGCCCTCCAAAACTCGAGGTTGGGAGCCCCAGCATTTT. This translates into CASRPSKTRGWEPQHF. The full variable domain, in which reference TRBV28 and TRBJ1-5 provide the parts outside the CDR3, is DVKVTQSSRYLVKRTGEKVFLECVQDMDHENMFWYRQDPGLGLRLIYFSYDVKMKEKGDIPEGYSVSREKKERFSLILESASTNQTSMYLCASRPSKTRGWEPQHFGDGTRLSIL.

The CDR3 reads CASSYLRGTSTDTQYF. DNA for the CDR3: TGTGCCAGCAGTTATTTACGGGGTACTAGCACAGATACGCAGTATTTT. The chain recombines TRBV6-6 with TRBJ2-3; D is possibly TRBD2 (5 bases). Between the trimmed V and J ends, which lost 3 bases and 0 bases, there was a span of 13 bases. Germline V gene sequence: CDR1 MNHNY, CDR2 SVGAGI (reference sequence). This CDR3 contains 16 residues.

In its sample, this clone was seen once. The chain recombines TRBV19 with TRBJ2-7, with 9 bases lining up with TRBD2. CDR3 length: 15 residues. The V gene end was trimmed by 4 bases and the J gene end by 6 bases; junction bases not matched to a gene: 10. Per germline, CDR1 LNHDA and CDR2 SQIVND (reference sequence). CDR3 DNA: TGTGCCAGTAGTAAGCTTAGCGGGAGAGGCGCCGAGCAGTACTTC. It codes for CASSKLSGRGAEQYF. The entire variable domain, with the rest obtained from reference TRBV19 and TRBJ2-7, is as follows: DGGITQSPKYLFRKEGQNVTLSCEQNLNHDAMYWYRQDPGQGLRLIYYSQIVNDFQKGDIAEGYSVSREKKESFPLTVTSAQKNPTAFYLCASSKLSGRGAEQYFGPGTRLTVT.

This chain connects TRBV5-1 to TRBJ2-7; D gene uncertain. This CDR3 region has 15 residues. Trimming pared 4 bases from V and 2 bases from J, leaving 16 bases between. Germline lookup yields CDR1 SGHRS and CDR2 YFSETQ. This CDR3 is CASSQFDSWTYEQYF. The DNA of the CDR3 is TGCGCCAGCAGCCAATTCGACTCGTGGACCTACGAGCAGTACTTC.

In DNA, the CDR3 is TGTGCCAGCAGTGCCGGGACAGGGGATTACGGCTACACCTTC. Its protein product is CASSAGTGDYGYTF. The chain recombines TRBV2 with TRBJ1-2; 10 positions agree with TRBD1. Trimming removed 4 bases from V and 8 bases from J; junction bases left unmatched: 7. Germline assignment: CDR1 SNHLY and CDR2 FYNNEI. This CDR3 comprises 14 residues.

The chain uses TRBV7-8 and TRBJ1-3, with D unresolved. Trimming took off 5 bases at V and 7 bases at J, with 24 bases between the two ends. The CDR3 sequence is 17 residues long. Per germline, CDR1 SGHVS and CDR2 FQNEAQ. This chain's CDR3 is CASSLGRGWRNPNTIYF. For the CDR3, the DNA is TGTGCCAGCAGCCTAGGGCGGGGATGGCGAAACCCGAACACCATATATTTT.

The V gene is TRBV6-5, the J gene TRBJ2-1; 9 bases map to TRBD2. Germline CDR1 MNHEY, CDR2 SVGAGI. The CDR3 sequence is 15 residues long. V was pared by 8 bases and J by 0 bases, with 5 bases of the junction left unmatched. The CDR3 sequence: CASYPSGISYNEQFF. The CDR3 DNA reads TGTGCCAGCTACCCTAGCGGGATCTCCTACAATGAGCAGTTCTTC.

The chain employs TRBV4-3 and TRBJ1-3; D is possibly TRBD1 (5 bases). The V and J ends lost 8 bases and 0 bases respectively, with 20 bases between them. CDR3 length: 17 amino acids. Per the germline V gene, CDR1 is LGHNA and CDR2 is YSLEER. CDR3 DNA: TGCGCCAGCGGGTGGGGGGGTACAGAGAGCTCTGGAAACACCATATATTTT. Protein: CASGWGGTESSGNTIYF.

The genes are TRBV28 and TRBJ2-5; 8 positions agree with TRBD2. This CDR3 region has 14 residues. Germline trimming cut 8 bases from V and 5 bases from J; bases unmatched to any gene: 10. CDR1 is MDHEN, CDR2 SYDVKM, per germline. The DNA of the CDR3 is TGTGCCAGCCACCGCGGGGGGACTAGGGAGACCCAGTACTTC. It specifies CASHRGGTRETQYF.

A single count supports this clone. This chain joins TRBV10-3 and TRBJ1-2, with 7 positions matching TRBD1. The V gene end was trimmed by 11 bases and the J gene end by 8 bases; junction bases not matched to a gene: 14. The germline CDR1 and CDR2 sequences are ENHRY and SYGVKD. The length of the CDR3 is 13 residues. In DNA form, the CDR3 reads TGTGCCTCTCTCGAGGGGGCCGGGGGCGGCTACACCTTC. Its protein is CASLEGAGGGYTF.

V usage is TRBV6-6 and J usage is TRBJ1-4; TRBD1 matches at 7 bases. The germline V gene encodes CDR1 MNHNY and CDR2 SVGAGI (reference sequence). The J segment lost 7 bases and the V segment lost 5 bases, leaving 16 bases of the junction unmatched. The CDR3 has 17 residues. CDR3 region: CASSPRYRGLISEKLFF. DNA for the CDR3: TGTGCCAGCAGTCCGCGGTACAGGGGACTGATAAGTGAAAAACTGTTTTTT.

The rearrangement uses TRBV5-1 and TRBJ2-3; 10 bases line up with TRBD2. CDR1 is SGHRS and CDR2 is YFSETQ in the germline V gene. V lost 0 bases, J lost 3 bases, and 7 bases stayed unmatched. CDR3 size: 17 residues. The CDR3 loop reads CASSLVAGGGRTDTQYF. CDR3 nucleotide sequence: TGCGCCAGCAGCTTGGTAGCGGGAGGTGGTAGGACAGATACGCAGTATTTT. The whole variable domain, remainder taken from reference TRBV5-1 and TRBJ2-3, is KAGVTQTPRYLIKTRGQQVTLSCSPISGHRSVSWYQQTPGQGLQFLFEYFSETQRNKGNFPGRFSGRQFSNSRSEMNVSTLELGDSALYLCASSLVAGGGRTDTQYFGPGTRLTVL.

The rearrangement joins TRBV30 to TRBJ2-5; D is perhaps TRBD1 (5 bases). CDR3 length: 12 residues. The V and J ends lost 1 base and 4 bases respectively, with 7 bases between them. Germline assignment: CDR1 GTSNPN and CDR2 SVGIG (reference sequence). CDR3 in amino acids: CAWSDQGETQYF. The CDR3 coding sequence is TGTGCCTGGAGTGATCAGGGAGAGACCCAGTACTTC.

The chain uses TRBV3-1 (or the pseudogene TRBV3-2) and TRBJ1-2, with TRBD1 identical over 10 bases. Losses at the gene ends were 6 bases for V and 7 bases for J; bases not matched to a gene: 5. Germline CDR1 LGHDT, CDR2 YNNKEL (reference sequence). The CDR3 is 13 amino acids. The CDR3: CASRETGGVGYTF. Here the CDR3 DNA reads TGTGCCAGCAGAGAGACAGGGGGCGTTGGCTACACCTTC.

This clone has only one observation. The chain employs TRBV11-2 and TRBJ2-1, with D perhaps matching TRBD2 (5 bases). The germline V gene has CDR1 SGHAT and CDR2 FQNNGV. This CDR3 comprises 14 residues. V lost 5 bases and J lost 7, with 15 bases in between. The CDR3 DNA reads TGTGCCAGCAGCGCGGCCACTAGTTGGAATGAGCAGTTCTTC. Protein sequence: CASSAATSWNEQFF.

The chain is built from TRBV2 and TRBJ1-1; D is undetermined. Trimming removed 4 bases from V and 0 bases from J, with 6 bases in between. The germline V gene encodes CDR1 SNHLY and CDR2 FYNNEI. There are 13 residues in the CDR3. As DNA, the CDR3 is TGTGCCAGCAGTGGGGAGTTGAACACTGAAGCTTTCTTT. Protein: CASSGELNTEAFF.

The V call is TRBV5-1, the J call TRBJ2-7, with D possibly TRBD2 on 6 matching bases. This CDR3 comprises 14 residues. Trimming stripped 5 bases from V and 0 bases from J, with 12 bases between. CDR1 and CDR2 (germline): SGHRS, YFSETQ. The CDR3 loop is CASSTARDSYEQYF. The DNA for the CDR3 is TGCGCCAGCAGTACCGCGCGGGACTCCTACGAGCAGTACTTC.

The CDR3 region is CATQVGGLAVAGADTQYF. Here the CDR3 DNA reads TGTGCCACGCAAGTAGGGGGACTAGCGGTTGCGGGGGCAGATACGCAGTATTTT. The chain links TRBV27 to TRBJ2-3, with TRBD2 matching 11 bases. The CDR3 has 18 amino acids. After removal of 10 bases from V and 4 bases from J, the junction contained 19 bases not matched to a gene. CDR1 and CDR2 from the germline V gene are MNHEY and SMNVEV (reference sequence).

To note about this clone: This sample also contains other DNA sequences that code for the same CDR3. The genes are TRBV3-1 (or the pseudogene TRBV3-2) and TRBJ2-1, with 9 bases aligning to TRBD2. The CDR3 totals 15 residues. Germline V gene sequence: CDR1 LGHDT, CDR2 YNNKEL (reference sequence). V gave up 0 bases and J gave up 7 bases; unmatched junction bases: 4. CDR3 sequence reads: CASSQDGGRGNEQFF. The CDR3 nucleotides are TGTGCCAGCAGCCAAGATGGCGGGAGGGGAAATGAGCAGTTCTTC.

The chain recombines TRBV6-5 with TRBJ1-1; D call uncertain. The CDR3 is 15 residues long. V lost 5 bases to trimming and J lost 5 bases, with 18 bases between them. Per germline, CDR1 MNHEY and CDR2 SVGAGI. CDR3 amino acids: CASSQREFEGTEAFF. CDR3 DNA: TGTGCCAGCAGTCAAAGGGAATTTGAGGGAACTGAAGCTTTCTTT.

The genes are TRBV3-1 (or the pseudogene TRBV3-2) and TRBJ1-2; the match to TRBD1 covers 11 bases. V shed 4 bases and J 3 bases; nucleotides not matched to a gene: 10. The CDR3 is 17 residues long. CDR1 and CDR2 (germline): LGHDT, YNNKEL (reference sequence). CDR3 amino acids: CASSPRHRDRGYYGYTF. CDR3 nucleotides: TGTGCCAGCAGCCCCCGTCATCGGGACAGGGGGTACTATGGCTACACCTTC.

The CDR3 sequence is CATSEMREGPNSNQPQHF. In DNA form, the CDR3 reads TGTGCCACCAGTGAAATGAGGGAGGGTCCGAATAGCAATCAGCCCCAGCATTTT. The V gene is TRBV24-1, the J gene TRBJ1-5, with unresolved D. This CDR3 is 18 amino acids long. CDR1 and CDR2 (germline): KGHDR, SFDVKD. With 4 bases removed from V and 0 bases from J, the gap between germline ends came to 18 bases.

V usage is TRBV18 and J usage is TRBJ2-1, with 9 bases aligning to TRBD2. Per the germline V gene, CDR1 is KGHSH and CDR2 is LQKENI. With 6 bases clipped from V and 0 bases from J, the junction kept 6 bases outside the gene matches. CDR3 length: 16 amino acids. The CDR3, as DNA: TGTGCCAGCTCCCCCCTAGCGGGACTCTCCTACAATGAGCAGTTCTTC. Translation gives CASSPLAGLSYNEQFF.